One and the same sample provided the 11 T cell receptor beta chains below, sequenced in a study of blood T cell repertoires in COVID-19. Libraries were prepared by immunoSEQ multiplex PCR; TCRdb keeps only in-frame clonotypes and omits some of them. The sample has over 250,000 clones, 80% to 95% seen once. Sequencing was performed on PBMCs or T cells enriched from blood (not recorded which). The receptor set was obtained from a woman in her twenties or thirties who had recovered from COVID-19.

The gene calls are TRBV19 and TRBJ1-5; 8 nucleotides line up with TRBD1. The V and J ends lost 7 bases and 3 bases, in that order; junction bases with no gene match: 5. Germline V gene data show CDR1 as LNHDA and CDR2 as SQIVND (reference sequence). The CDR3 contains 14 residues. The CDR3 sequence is CASMVRGLNQPQHF. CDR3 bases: TGTGCCAGTATGGTCAGGGGGCTCAATCAGCCCCAGCATTTT.

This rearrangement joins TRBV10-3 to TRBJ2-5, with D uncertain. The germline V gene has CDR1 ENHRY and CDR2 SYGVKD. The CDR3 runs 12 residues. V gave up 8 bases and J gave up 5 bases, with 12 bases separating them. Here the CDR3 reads CAIARSRETQYF. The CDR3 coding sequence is TGTGCCATCGCCCGGTCCAGGGAGACCCAGTACTTC.

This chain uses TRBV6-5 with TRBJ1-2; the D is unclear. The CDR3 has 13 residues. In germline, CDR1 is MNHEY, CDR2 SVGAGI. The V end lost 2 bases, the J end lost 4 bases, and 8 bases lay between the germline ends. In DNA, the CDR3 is TGTGCCAGCAGTTACGCGGACTCCTATGGCTACACCTTC. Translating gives CASSYADSYGYTF.

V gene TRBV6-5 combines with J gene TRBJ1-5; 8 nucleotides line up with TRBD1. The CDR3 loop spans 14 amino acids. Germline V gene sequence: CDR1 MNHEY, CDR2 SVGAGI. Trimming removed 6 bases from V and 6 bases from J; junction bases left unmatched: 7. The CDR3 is CASSDRGSLQPQHF. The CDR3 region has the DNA TGTGCCAGCAGCGACAGGGGTTCCCTTCAGCCCCAGCATTTT.

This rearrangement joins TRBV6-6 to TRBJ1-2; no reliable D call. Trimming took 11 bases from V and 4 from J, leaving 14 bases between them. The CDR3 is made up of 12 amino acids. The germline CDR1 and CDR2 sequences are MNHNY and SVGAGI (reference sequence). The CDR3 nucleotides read TGTGCCGCCACACAGCAAACCTATGGCTACACCTTC. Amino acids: CAATQQTYGYTF.

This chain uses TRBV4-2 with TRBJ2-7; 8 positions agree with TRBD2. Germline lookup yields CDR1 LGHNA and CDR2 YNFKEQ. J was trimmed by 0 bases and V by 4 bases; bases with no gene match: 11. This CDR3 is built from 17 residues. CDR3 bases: TGTGCCAGCAGCCCCGAGTCCCTAAGCGGGAGCTCCTACGAGCAGTACTTC. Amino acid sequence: CASSPESLSGSSYEQYF.

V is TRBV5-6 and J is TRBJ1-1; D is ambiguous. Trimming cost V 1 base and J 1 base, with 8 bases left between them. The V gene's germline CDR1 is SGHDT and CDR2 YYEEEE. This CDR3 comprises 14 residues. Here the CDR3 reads CASSLRLSNTEAFF. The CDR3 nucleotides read TGTGCCAGCAGCTTGAGACTTTCGAACACTGAAGCTTTCTTT.

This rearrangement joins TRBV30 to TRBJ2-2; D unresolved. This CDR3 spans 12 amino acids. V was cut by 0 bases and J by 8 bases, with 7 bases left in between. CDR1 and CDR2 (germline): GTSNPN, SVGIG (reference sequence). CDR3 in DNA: TGTGCCTGGAGTGTATCCGGGGGGGAGCTGTTTTTT. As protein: CAWSVSGGELFF.

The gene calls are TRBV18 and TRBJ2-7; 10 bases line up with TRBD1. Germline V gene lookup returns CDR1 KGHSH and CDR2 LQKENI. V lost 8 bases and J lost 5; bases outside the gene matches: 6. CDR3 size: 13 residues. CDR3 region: CASAGQGGNEQYF. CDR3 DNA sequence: TGTGCCAGCGCCGGACAGGGGGGCAACGAGCAGTACTTC. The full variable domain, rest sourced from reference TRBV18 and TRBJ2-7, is NAGVMQNPRHLVRRRGQEARLRCSPMKGHSHVYWYRQLPEEGLKFMVYLQKENIIDESGMPKERFSAEFPKEGPSILRIQQVVRGDSAAYFCASAGQGGNEQYFGPGTRLTVT.

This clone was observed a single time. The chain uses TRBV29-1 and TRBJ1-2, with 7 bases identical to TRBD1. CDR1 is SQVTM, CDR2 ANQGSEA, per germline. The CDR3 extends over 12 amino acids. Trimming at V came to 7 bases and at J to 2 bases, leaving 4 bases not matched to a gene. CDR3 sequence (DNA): TGCAGCGGGGACAGCCCCAACTATGGCTACACCTTC. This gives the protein CSGDSPNYGYTF.

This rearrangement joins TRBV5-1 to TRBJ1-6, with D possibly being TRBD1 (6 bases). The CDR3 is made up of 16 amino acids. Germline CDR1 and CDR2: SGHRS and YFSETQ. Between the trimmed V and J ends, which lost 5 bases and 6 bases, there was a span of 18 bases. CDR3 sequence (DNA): TGCGCCAGCAGTTCCGCCGGGACACAATCTAATTCACCCCTCCACTTT. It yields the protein CASSSAGTQSNSPLHF.